This T cell receptor beta chain stems from a study of identical twins. Among all donors, each was a healthy Caucasian. Only a few counts were recorded for this clonotype. A universal primer site was incorporated via template switching, and the cDNA contained unique molecular identifiers. TCRdb reprocessed the 5' RACE reads via MiXCR and lists one record per CDR3 protein. The table lists 400,000 to 550,000 distinct CDR3 sequences, 24% of them singletons. The CDR3 has 16 residues. V was shortened by 3 bases and J by 7 bases, with 19 bases between the two germline ends. CDR1 and CDR2 from the germline V gene are SGHDN and FVKESK. This same sample was also taken into another study, of T cells expressing NK-cell markers. Turning to that study: From sorted CD3+CD56+NKG2C+, CD3+CD56+NKG2C- and CD3+CD56-NKG2C+ T cells came the TCR beta repertoires. Seropositivity for HCMV was found in seven of the eight sequenced donors, with one seronegative.

The TCR was taken from a woman in her late teens or twenties in good health. Sequenced material: CD4+ T cells sorted from blood. The rearrangement uses TRBV14 and TRBJ2-4; D tentatively fits TRBD1 or TRBD2 (6 bases each). The CDR3, as DNA: TGTGCCAGCAGCCACCCCCGAGGAGGGGGGCGGAACATTCAGTACTTC. As protein: CASSHPRGGGRNIQYF.